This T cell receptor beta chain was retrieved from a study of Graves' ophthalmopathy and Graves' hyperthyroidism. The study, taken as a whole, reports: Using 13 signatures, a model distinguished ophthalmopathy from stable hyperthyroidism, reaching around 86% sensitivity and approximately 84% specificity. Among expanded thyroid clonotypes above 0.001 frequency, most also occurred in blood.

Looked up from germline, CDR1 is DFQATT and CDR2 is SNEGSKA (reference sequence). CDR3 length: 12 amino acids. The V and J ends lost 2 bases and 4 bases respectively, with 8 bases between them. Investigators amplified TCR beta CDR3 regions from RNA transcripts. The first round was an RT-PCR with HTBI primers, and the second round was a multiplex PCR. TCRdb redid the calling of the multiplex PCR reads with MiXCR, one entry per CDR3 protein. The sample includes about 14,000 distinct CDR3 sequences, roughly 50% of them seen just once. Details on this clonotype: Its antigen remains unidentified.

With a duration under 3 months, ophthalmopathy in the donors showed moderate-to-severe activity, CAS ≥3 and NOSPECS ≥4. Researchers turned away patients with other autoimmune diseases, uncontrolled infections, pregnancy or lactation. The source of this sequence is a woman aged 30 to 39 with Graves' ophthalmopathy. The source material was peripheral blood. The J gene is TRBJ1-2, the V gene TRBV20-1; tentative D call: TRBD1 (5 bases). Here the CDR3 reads CSARLTGYGYTF. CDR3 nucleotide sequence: TGCAGTGCTAGACTCACAGGCTATGGCTACACCTTC.